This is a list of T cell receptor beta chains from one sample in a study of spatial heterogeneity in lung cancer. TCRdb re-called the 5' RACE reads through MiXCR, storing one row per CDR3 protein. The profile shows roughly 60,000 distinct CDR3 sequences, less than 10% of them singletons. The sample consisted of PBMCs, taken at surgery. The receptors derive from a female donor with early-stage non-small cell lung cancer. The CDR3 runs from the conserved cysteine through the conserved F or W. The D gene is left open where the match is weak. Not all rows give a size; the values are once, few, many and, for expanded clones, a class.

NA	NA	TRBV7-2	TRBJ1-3	CASSLDRRNTIYF	TGTGCCAGCAGCTTAGACAGACGAAACACCATATATTTT
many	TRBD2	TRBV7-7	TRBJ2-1	CASSTGLAGPNEQFF	TGTGCCAGCAGCACCGGACTAGCGGGACCCAATGAGCAGTTCTTC
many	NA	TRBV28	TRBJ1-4	CASRGDRSPNEKLFF	TGTGCCAGCAGGGGAGACAGGTCCCCTAATGAAAAACTGTTTTTT
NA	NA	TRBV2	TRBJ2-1	CASSEGVYYNEQFF	TGTGCCAGCAGTGAGGGTGTATATTACAATGAGCAGTTCTTC
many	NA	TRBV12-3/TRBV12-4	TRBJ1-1	CASSYLGAAEAFF	TGTGCCAGCAGTTATCTAGGGGCGGCTGAAGCTTTCTTT
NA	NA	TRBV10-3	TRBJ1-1	CAISESRDTLIAFF	TGTGCCATCAGTGAGTCGAGGGATACGTTGATCGCTTTCTTT
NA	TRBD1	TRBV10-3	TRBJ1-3	CAISEAGTGGNTIYF	TGTGCCATCAGTGAGGCCGGGACAGGGGGAAACACCATATATTTT
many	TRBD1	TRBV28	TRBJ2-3	CASSLTGYGTDTQYF	TGTGCCAGCAGTTTGACAGGGTATGGCACAGATACGCAGTATTTT
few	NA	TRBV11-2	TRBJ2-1	CASSSSVYSSYNEQFF	TGTGCCAGCAGCTCTAGCGTCTATAGCTCCTACAATGAGCAGTTCTTC
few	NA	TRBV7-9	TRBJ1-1	CASSLSNTGETEAFF	TGTGCCAGCAGCTTGTCTAACACCGGAGAAACTGAAGCTTTCTTT
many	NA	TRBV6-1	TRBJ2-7	CASRRDMANYEQYF	TGTGCCAGCAGGAGAGACATGGCAAACTACGAGCAGTACTTC
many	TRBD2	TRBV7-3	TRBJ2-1	CASSPQRGDLNEQFF	TGTGCCAGCAGCCCCCAGCGGGGGGACCTCAATGAGCAGTTCTTC
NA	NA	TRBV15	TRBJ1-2	CATSRVGGIDGYTF	TGTGCCACCAGCAGAGTGGGGGGAATCGATGGCTACACCTTC
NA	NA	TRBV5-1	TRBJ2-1	CASSLGIPSAHEQFF	TGCGCCAGCAGCTTGGGTATCCCTAGCGCCCATGAGCAGTTCTTC
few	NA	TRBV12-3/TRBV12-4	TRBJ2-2	CASILTSWGTGELFF	TGTGCCAGCATCCTGACTAGTTGGGGGACCGGGGAGCTGTTTTTT
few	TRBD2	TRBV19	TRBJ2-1	CASSIRRGGNNEQFF	TGTGCCAGTAGTATACGGCGGGGGGGAAACAATGAGCAGTTCTTC
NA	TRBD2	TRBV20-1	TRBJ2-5	CSASPTGTSGRTETQYF	TGCAGTGCTAGCCCAACCGGGACTAGCGGGAGGACAGAGACCCAGTACTTC
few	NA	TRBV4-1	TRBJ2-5	CASSHGYGQETQYF	TGCGCCAGCAGCCACGGCTACGGCCAAGAGACCCAGTACTTC
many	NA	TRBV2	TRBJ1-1	CASSEARWFF	TGTGCCAGCAGTGAAGCGAGGTGGTTCTTT
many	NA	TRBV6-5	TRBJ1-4	CATWGLDGFKEKLFF	TGTGCCACCTGGGGCCTGGATGGGTTTAAGGAAAAACTGTTTTTT
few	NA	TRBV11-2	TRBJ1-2	CASSPDYGSNYGYTF	TGTGCCAGCAGCCCCGACTACGGATCTAACTATGGCTACACCTTC
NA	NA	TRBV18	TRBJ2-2	CASSPFPTGELFF	TGTGCCAGCTCACCATTCCCCACCGGGGAGCTGTTTTTT
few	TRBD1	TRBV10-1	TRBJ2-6	CASSAGTGTGANVLTF	TGCGCCAGCAGTGCGGGGACAGGGACTGGGGCCAACGTCCTGACTTTC
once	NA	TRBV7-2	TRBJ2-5	CASSLISNPGSETRYF	TGTGCCAGCAGCTTAATATCAAACCCAGGCTCAGAGACCCGGTACTTC
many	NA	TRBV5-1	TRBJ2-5	CASTQGQETQYF	TGCGCCAGCACCCAGGGTCAAGAGACCCAGTACTTC
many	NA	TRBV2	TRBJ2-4	CASSERLLAKNIQYF	TGTGCCAGCAGTGAACGACTCCTAGCCAAAAACATTCAGTACTTC
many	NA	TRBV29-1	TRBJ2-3	CSVEVLGVDTQYF	TGCAGCGTCGAAGTCCTAGGGGTAGATACGCAGTATTTT
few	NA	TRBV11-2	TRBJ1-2	CASSLGRSPPHGYTF	TGTGCCAGCAGCTTAGGGCGATCGCCCCCCCATGGCTACACCTTC
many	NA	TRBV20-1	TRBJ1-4	CSASTRGLREKLFF	TGCAGTGCTAGTACAAGAGGGCTGAGAGAAAAACTGTTTTTT